These 24 T cell receptor beta chains originate from one sample sequenced in a study of tumor-infiltrating lymphocytes in primary liver carcinoma. DNA and RNA were both co-extracted from 20-30 mg of bulk tissue that had not been sorted. Priming with a constant-region primer yielded TCR beta cDNA from about 540 ng total RNA. Libraries for TCR beta were built through three nested multiplex PCR rounds, which together made up a slightly modified ARM-PCR procedure. Investigators reported that the first two PCR rounds, at about 11 cycles each, used TRBV1-TRBV30 forward primers with a C-beta reverse primer. Using its own MiXCR run on the multiplex PCR reads, TCRdb lists one record per CDR3 protein. The table shows some 110,000 distinct CDR3 sequences, with 64% occurring only once. The sequenced material came from liver tumor tissue from sampling region 3. Described subset: tumor region T3, left-lateral pole. These TCRs come from a woman aged 55 to 70 with primary liver carcinoma and hepatitis B virus infection.

About this clonotype itself: One base away lies a much larger clone, so this may be a sequencing read error. The chain recombines TRBV5-1 with TRBJ2-7, with D unclear. Germline CDR1 is SGHRS and CDR2 is YFSETQ. This CDR3 comprises 14 residues. CDR3 nucleotide sequence: TGCGCCAACAGCTTAGGACCCAACTCCTACGAGCAGTACTTC. This encodes CANSLGPNSYEQYF.

This chain links TRBV10-3 with TRBJ2-1, with TRBD2 as a possible D gene (7 bases). Germline CDR1 and CDR2: ENHRY and SYGVKD. This CDR3 is 16 amino acids long. The V end lost 0 bases, the J end lost 2 bases, and 11 bases lay between the germline ends. The CDR3 sequence is CAISESGGGPYNEQFF. The CDR3 bases are TGTGCCATCAGTGAGTCGGGCGGGGGCCCCTACAATGAGCAGTTCTTC.

In its sample, this clonotype is medium-sized. The chain couples TRBV11-3 to TRBJ2-5; TRBD2 aligns across 7 bases. From germline, CDR1 is SGHNT and CDR2 YENEEA. The CDR3 runs to 14 residues. The ends lost 3 bases at V and 1 base at J; junction bases unmatched: 2. The CDR3 DNA follows: TGTGCCAGCAGCTTTAGCGGGTTCCAAGAGACCCAGTACTTC. This codes for CASSFSGFQETQYF.

On this clonotype itself: The final CDR3 position lacks the conserved phenylalanine or tryptophan, pointing to a likely read error. The J gene is TRBJ2-1, the V gene TRBV6-5, with 11 bases that match TRBD1. This CDR3 is 14 amino acids long. CDR1 is MNHEY and CDR2 is SVGAGI in the germline V gene. The CDR3 DNA follows: TGTGCCAGCAGGGGACAGGGGGGCTACAATGAACAGTTCTTG. Translating gives CASRGQGGYNEQFL.

Comment on this clonotype: This may be a read error, as it is one base from a much larger clone. This likely comes from a read error, as the CDR3 has no conserved phenylalanine or tryptophan at its end. This chain uses TRBV5-6 with TRBJ2-3, with 7 bases fitting TRBD2. This CDR3 comprises 15 residues. CDR1 is SGHDT, CDR2 YYEEEE, per germline. Trimming cost V 4 bases and J 4 bases; bases outside gene matches: 9. CDR3 DNA: TGTGCCAGCAGCCGGGGACTAAATCGCGCAGATACGCAGTATCTT. Translating gives CASSRGLNRADTQYL.

Concerning this clonotype: The final CDR3 position lacks the conserved phenylalanine or tryptophan, pointing to a likely read error. J is TRBJ2-2 and V is TRBV4-1; 14 bases are a match to TRBD2. V trimming: 2 bases; J trimming: 8 bases; junction bases outside the gene matches: 7. In germline, CDR1 is MGHRA, CDR2 YSYEKL. The CDR3 runs 17 residues. Here the CDR3 reads CASSQKGLAGAKGELFL. As DNA, the CDR3 is TGCGCCAGCAGCCAAAAGGGACTAGCGGGAGCGAAAGGGGAGCTGTTTTTG.

The chain has TRBV2 and TRBJ2-1; no firm D call. The CDR3 is 15 residues long. V was cut by 5 bases and J by 0 bases, with 11 bases left in between. Germline assignment: CDR1 SNHLY and CDR2 FYNNEI. The CDR3 loop reads CASSQRSSSYNEQFF. CDR3 sequence (DNA): TGTGCCAGCAGTCAGCGTTCTAGCTCCTACAATGAGCAGTTCTTC.

The sample holds many counts of this clonotype. This chain uses TRBV6-2 or TRBV6-3 with TRBJ1-1; the D gene is possibly TRBD1 (6 bases). This CDR3 spans 14 amino acids. V lost 11 bases and J lost 4, with 20 bases in between. The V gene's germline CDR1 is MNHEY and CDR2 SVGEGT. The CDR3 region has the DNA TGTGCCGGGCGAGGGGGGGGCCCGACCACTGAAGCTTTCTTT. Translation: CAGRGGGPTTEAFF.

This clonotype was counted a few times. In nucleotides, the CDR3 is TGTGCCAGCAGTGAAGATTATTGGGGCAGCAGCAATCAGCCCCAGCATTTT. It yields the protein CASSEDYWGSSNQPQHF. This chain links TRBV6-1 with TRBJ1-5, with D tentatively TRBD1 (5 bases). CDR1 is MNHNS, CDR2 SASEGT, per germline. The CDR3 runs 17 residues. With 1 base removed from V and 1 base from J, the gap between germline ends came to 14 bases.

This clonotype occurred many times. The chain employs TRBV5-4 and TRBJ2-7, with unresolved D. V was clipped by 3 bases and J by 0 bases, with 13 bases between them. This CDR3 region has 15 residues. CDR1 and CDR2 (germline): SGHNT, YYREEE (reference sequence). CDR3: CASSSPDTRSYEQYF. The CDR3 nucleotides are TGTGCCAGCAGCTCACCCGACACTCGCTCCTACGAGCAGTACTTC. Full variable domain (missing parts from reference TRBV5-4 and TRBJ2-7): ETGVTQSPTHLIKTRGQQVTLRCSSQSGHNTVSWYQQALGQGPQFIFQYYREEENGRGNFPPRFSGLQFPNYSSELNVNALELDDSALYLCASSSPDTRSYEQYFGPGTRLTVT.

Many counts were recorded for this clonotype. The V call is TRBV12-3 or TRBV12-4, the J call TRBJ2-3, with a possible D match to TRBD2 (6 bases). The V end was cut by 7 bases, the J end by 0 bases, with 26 bases between. The CDR3 runs 19 residues. The CDR3 DNA reads as TGTGCCAGCACCCGACGGGAACTAGCCAAGTGGGTGAGCACAGATACGCAGTATTTT. Its protein product is CASTRRELAKWVSTDTQYF.

Remarks on this clonotype: Germline and junction disagree at one end, which may indicate a read error. This sequence joins TRBV10-3 and TRBJ2-1; TRBD2 might be the D (6 bases). CDR3 length: 15 amino acids. Per the germline V gene, CDR1 is ENHRY and CDR2 is SYGVKD. The CDR3 region is CVISRSGEPYNEQFF. DNA of the CDR3: TGTGTCATCAGTAGATCGGGAGAGCCCTACAATGAGCAGTTCTTC.

The chain links TRBV7-9 to TRBJ2-7; TRBD1 matches at 9 bases. The trim removed 5 bases at V and 2 bases at J, leaving 7 bases unmatched. The CDR3 runs 15 residues. Germline CDR1 and CDR2: SEHNR and FQNEAQ (reference sequence). The CDR3 sequence: CASSPDRGRAYEQYF. CDR3 in DNA: TGTGCCAGCAGCCCGGACAGGGGAAGGGCCTACGAGCAGTACTTC.

CDR3 nucleotides: TGCGCCAGCAGCTCGGGACAGGGGCAAGAGACCCAGTACTTC. It specifies CASSSGQGQETQYF. This rearrangement joins TRBV5-1 to TRBJ2-5; 10 bases line up with TRBD1. V dropped 3 bases and J dropped 2; count of bases not matched to a gene: 1. Germline CDR1 and CDR2: SGHRS and YFSETQ. There are 14 residues in the CDR3.

This chain connects TRBV11-2 to TRBJ2-5; the D is unclear. In germline, CDR1 is SGHAT, CDR2 FQNNGV. CDR3 length equals 11 residues. V dropped 11 bases and J dropped 2 bases, with 9 bases sitting between them. DNA of the CDR3: TGTGCCTGCATGATGCAAGAGACCCAGTACTTC. It codes for CACMMQETQYF.

This clonotype has at least ten counts. This chain joins TRBV6-2 or TRBV6-3 and TRBJ2-5; the match to TRBD2 covers 7 bases. The CDR3 sequence is 16 residues long. V was pared by 0 bases and J by 7 bases, with 11 bases of the junction left unmatched. Germline V gene sequence: CDR1 MNHEY, CDR2 SVGEGT. The CDR3, as DNA: TGTGCCAGCAGTTACTCAGGACTAGGATCCTCGGGGACCCAGTACTTC. Protein: CASSYSGLGSSGTQYF.

A remark on this clonotype: The junction departs from the called germline gene at one end, perhaps through a read error. The chain carries TRBV11-1 and TRBJ1-1, with D maybe TRBD1 (5 bases). The germline V gene encodes CDR1 SGHAT and CDR2 FQDESV (reference sequence). The CDR3 runs 14 residues. CDR3 loop: CVSSLRRGNTEAFF. In DNA, the CDR3 is TGTGTCAGCAGTTTGCGGAGGGGGAACACTGAAGCTTTCTTT.

Concerning this clonotype: A clone one base away is much larger, so this may be a read error. The gene calls are TRBV14 and TRBJ2-3; D could derive from TRBD1 or TRBD2 (5 bases each). The germline V gene has CDR1 SGHDN and CDR2 FVKESK. This CDR3 comprises 15 residues. In DNA form, the CDR3 reads TGTGCCAGCAGCCAAGAATGGGGGAGAACAGATATGCAGTATTTT. Encoded protein: CASSQEWGRTDMQYF.

Note on this clonotype: This may be a read error, as it is one base from a much larger clone. The rearrangement joins TRBV6-5 to TRBJ2-1, with 8 bases aligning to TRBD2. The CDR3 extends over 15 amino acids. Per the germline V gene, CDR1 is MNHEY and CDR2 is SVGAGI. The CDR3 coding sequence is TGTGTCAGCAGTTACGTCCGGGAGGGCCGTCATGAGCAGTTCTTC. Its protein product is CVSSYVREGRHEQFF.

The table lists this clonotype with a few counts. The V and J genes are TRBV11-3 and TRBJ1-2, with 7 nucleotides matching TRBD1. V shed 0 bases, J shed 4 bases, and the junction held 8 bases outside the gene matches. The CDR3 spans 16 residues. Germline values: CDR1 SGHNT, CDR2 YENEEA. The DNA for the CDR3 is TGTGCCAGCAGCTTAGAAGGGCGCAGGGGGGTCTATGGCTACACCTTC. Amino acid sequence: CASSLEGRRGVYGYTF.

The CDR3 DNA reads TGTGCCAGCAGACCTCAGGGGCTGGCGCACACAGATACGCAGTATTTT. Protein sequence: CASRPQGLAHTDTQYF. The genes are TRBV28 and TRBJ2-3; the D gene is possibly TRBD1 (6 bases). The V gene lost 6 bases and the J gene lost 2 bases, with 18 bases spanning the gap. Germline lookup yields CDR1 MDHEN and CDR2 SYDVKM. This CDR3 region has 16 residues.

The chain employs TRBV4-2 and TRBJ2-5; 7 nucleotides line up with TRBD2. This CDR3 has 16 amino acids. Germline V gene data show CDR1 as LGHNA and CDR2 as YNFKEQ. V was pared by 0 bases and J by 3 bases, with 7 bases of the junction left unmatched. This CDR3 is CASSQESGTPEETQYF. The CDR3 DNA reads as TGTGCCAGCAGCCAAGAAAGCGGGACCCCAGAAGAGACCCAGTACTTC.

The V gene is TRBV14, the J gene TRBJ2-7; 9 positions match TRBD1. The CDR3 consists of 14 residues. After removal of 10 bases from V and 7 bases from J, the junction contained 14 bases not matched to a gene. The germline gives CDR1 SGHDN, CDR2 FVKESK. In nucleotides, the CDR3 is TGTGCCAACACCCATCAATCGACAGGGGGGGAGCAGTACTTC. It yields the protein CANTHQSTGGEQYF. Full variable domain (outside the CDR3, taken from reference TRBV14 and TRBJ2-7): EAGVTQFPSHSVIEKGQTVTLRCDPISGHDNLYWYRRVMGKEIKFLLHFVKESKQDESGMPNNRFLAERTGGTYSTLKVQPAELEDSGVYFCANTHQSTGGEQYFGPGTRLTVT.

This clonotype appeared a single time. The chain recombines TRBV6-1 with TRBJ2-7, with D tentatively TRBD2 (6 bases). Germline CDR1 reads MNHNS; CDR2 reads SASEGT. The length of the CDR3 is 11 residues. The CDR3 is CGGGQDHEQYF. The CDR3 nucleotides are TGTGGCGGAGGGCAGGACCACGAGCAGTACTTC.